These 2 T cell receptor beta chains were sequenced from one sample in a study of T-cell reconstitution after alpha-beta-depleted transplantation in children. Unique molecular identifiers were built into the TCRbeta library. TCRdb fed the PCR reads into MiXCR, producing one record per CDR3 protein. The sample shows 670,000 or so distinct CDR3 sequences, about an eighth of them seen only once. This specimen consisted of PBMCs, obtained before TCRalphabeta/CD19-depleted stem cell transplant. The receptor source for this set is a girl under 10 years old with congenital amegakaryocytic thrombocytopenia, due to receive a stem cell transplant.

This clonotype was detected a few times. The CDR3: CSAQGAGQPQHF. In DNA form, the CDR3 reads TGCAGCGCCCAGGGGGCGGGACAGCCCCAGCATTTT. The rearrangement joins TRBV29-1 to TRBJ1-5, with 8 bases matching TRBD1. The CDR3 has 12 residues. J gave up 7 bases and V 7 bases, and 6 bases lay outside the gene matches. CDR1 is SQVTM, CDR2 ANQGSEA, per germline.

There are a few counts of this clonotype. The chain recombines TRBV5-6 with TRBJ2-7, with D possibly matching TRBD1 (6 bases). The V end was cut by 7 bases, the J end by 8 bases, with 25 bases between. The CDR3 totals 15 residues. Germline assignment: CDR1 SGHDT and CDR2 YYEEEE. CDR3 protein: CASGGYGESRPQQYF. The CDR3 DNA reads as TGTGCCAGCGGGGGCTACGGCGAATCCAGGCCTCAGCAGTACTTC.